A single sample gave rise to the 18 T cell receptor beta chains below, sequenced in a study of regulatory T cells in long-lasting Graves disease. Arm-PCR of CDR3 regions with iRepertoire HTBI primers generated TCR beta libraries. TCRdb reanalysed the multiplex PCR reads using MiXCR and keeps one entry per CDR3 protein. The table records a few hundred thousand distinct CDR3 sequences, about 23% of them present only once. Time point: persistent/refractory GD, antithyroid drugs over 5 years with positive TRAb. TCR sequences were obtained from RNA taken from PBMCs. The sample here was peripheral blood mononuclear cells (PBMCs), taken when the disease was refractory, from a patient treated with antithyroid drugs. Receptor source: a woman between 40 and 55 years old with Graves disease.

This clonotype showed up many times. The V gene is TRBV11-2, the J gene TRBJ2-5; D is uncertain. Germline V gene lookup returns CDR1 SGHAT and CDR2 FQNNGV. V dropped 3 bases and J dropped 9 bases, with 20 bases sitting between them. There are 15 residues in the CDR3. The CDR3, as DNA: TGTGCCAGCAGCTTTGAGGCGTCCACAATTTTGCCCCAGTACTTC. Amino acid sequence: CASSFEASTILPQYF.

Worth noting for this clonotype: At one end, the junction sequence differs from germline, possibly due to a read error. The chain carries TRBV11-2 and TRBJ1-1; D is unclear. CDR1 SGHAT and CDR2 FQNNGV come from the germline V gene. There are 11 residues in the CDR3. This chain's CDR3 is CTSSLGRQAFF. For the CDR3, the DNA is TGTACCAGCAGCTTGGGCCGACAAGCTTTCTTT.

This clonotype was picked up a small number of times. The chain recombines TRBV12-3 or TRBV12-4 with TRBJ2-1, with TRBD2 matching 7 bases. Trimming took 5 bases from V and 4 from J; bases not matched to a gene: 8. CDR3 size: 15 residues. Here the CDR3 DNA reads TGTGCCAGCAGTCGAGCACTAGCGTTATACAATGAGCAGTTCTTC. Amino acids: CASSRALALYNEQFF.

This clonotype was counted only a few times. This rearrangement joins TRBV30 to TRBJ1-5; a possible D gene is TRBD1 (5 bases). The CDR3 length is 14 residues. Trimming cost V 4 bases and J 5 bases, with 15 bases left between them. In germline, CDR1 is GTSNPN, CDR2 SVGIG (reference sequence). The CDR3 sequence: CAWTPSRDYQPQHF. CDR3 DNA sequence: TGTGCCTGGACGCCAAGCAGGGATTATCAGCCCCAGCATTTT.

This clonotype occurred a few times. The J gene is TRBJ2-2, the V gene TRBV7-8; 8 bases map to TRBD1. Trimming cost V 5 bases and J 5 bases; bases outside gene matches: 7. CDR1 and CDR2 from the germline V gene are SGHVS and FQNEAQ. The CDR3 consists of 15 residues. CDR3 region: CASSTTGTGTGELFF. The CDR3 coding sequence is TGTGCCAGCAGCACCACCGGGACAGGAACCGGGGAGCTGTTTTTT.

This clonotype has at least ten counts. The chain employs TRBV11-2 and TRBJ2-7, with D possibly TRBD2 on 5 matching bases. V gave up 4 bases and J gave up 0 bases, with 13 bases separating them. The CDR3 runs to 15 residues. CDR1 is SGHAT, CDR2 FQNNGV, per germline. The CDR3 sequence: CASSSTRGSSYEQYF. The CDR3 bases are TGTGCCAGCAGCTCCACCCGGGGTTCCTCCTACGAGCAGTACTTC. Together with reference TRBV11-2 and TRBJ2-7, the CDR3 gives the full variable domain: EAGVAQSPRYKIIEKRQSVAFWCNPISGHATLYWYQQILGQGPKLLIQFQNNGVVDDSQLPKDRFSAERLKGVDSTLKIQPAKLEDSAVYLCASSSTRGSSYEQYFGPGTRLTVT.

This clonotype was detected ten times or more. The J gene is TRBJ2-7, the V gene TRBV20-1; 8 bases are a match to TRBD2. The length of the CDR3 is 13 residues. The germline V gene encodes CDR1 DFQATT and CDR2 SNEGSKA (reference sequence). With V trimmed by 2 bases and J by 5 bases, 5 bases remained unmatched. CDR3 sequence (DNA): TGCAGTGCTAGAAGCGGGAGTTCCCACGAGCAGTACTTC. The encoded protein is CSARSGSSHEQYF.

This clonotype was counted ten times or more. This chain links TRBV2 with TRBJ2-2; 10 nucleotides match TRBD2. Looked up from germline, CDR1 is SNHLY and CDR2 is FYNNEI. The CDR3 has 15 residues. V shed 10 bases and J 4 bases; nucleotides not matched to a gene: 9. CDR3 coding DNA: TGTGCCACCCAGAGCGGGAGGGCCGGCACCGGGGAGCTGTTTTTT. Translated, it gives CATQSGRAGTGELFF. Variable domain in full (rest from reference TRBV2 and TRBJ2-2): EPEVTQTPSHQVTQMGQEVILRCVPISNHLYFYWYRQILGQKVEFLVSFYNNEISEKSEIFDDQFSVERPDGSNFTLKIRSTKLEDSAMYFCATQSGRAGTGELFFGEGSRLTVL.

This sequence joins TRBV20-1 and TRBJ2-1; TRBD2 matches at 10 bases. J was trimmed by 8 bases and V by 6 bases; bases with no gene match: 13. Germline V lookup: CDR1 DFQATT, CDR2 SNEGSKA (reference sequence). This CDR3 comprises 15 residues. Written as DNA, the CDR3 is TGCAGTGCCCCCCCGGCTAGCGGGAGTATCTATGAGCAGTTCTTC. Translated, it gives CSAPPASGSIYEQFF.

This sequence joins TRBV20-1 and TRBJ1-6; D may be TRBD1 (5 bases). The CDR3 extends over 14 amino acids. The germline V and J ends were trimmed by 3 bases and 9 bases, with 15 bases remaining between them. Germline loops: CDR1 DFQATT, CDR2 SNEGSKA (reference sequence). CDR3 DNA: TGCAGTGCTAGGTCCAGGGAAGTCGTTTCACCCCTCCACTTT. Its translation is CSARSREVVSPLHF.

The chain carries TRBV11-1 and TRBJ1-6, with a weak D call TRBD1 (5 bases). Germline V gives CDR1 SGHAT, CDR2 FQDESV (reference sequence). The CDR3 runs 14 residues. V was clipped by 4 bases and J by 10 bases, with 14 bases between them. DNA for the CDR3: TGTGCCAGCAGCTCCGCCGGGACTTTCTCACCCCTCCACTTT. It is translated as CASSSAGTFSPLHF.

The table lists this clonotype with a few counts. DNA of the CDR3: TGTGCCAGCAGCTACTGGTCCCGCCCCGGGGAGCTGTTTTTT. It yields the protein CASSYWSRPGELFF. The V and J genes are TRBV5-6 and TRBJ2-2; D is undetermined. This CDR3 comprises 14 residues. The germline V gene encodes CDR1 SGHDT and CDR2 YYEEEE. Trimming stripped 3 bases from V and 6 bases from J, with 12 bases between. The full variable domain, rest sourced from reference TRBV5-6 and TRBJ2-2, is DAGVTQSPTHLIKTRGQQVTLRCSPKSGHDTVSWYQQALGQGPQFIFQYYEEEERQRGNFPDRFSGHQFPNYSSELNVNALLLGDSALYLCASSYWSRPGELFFGEGSRLTVL.

The CDR3 protein is CASSQDEGTGGEKLFF. The CDR3 DNA sequence: TGTGCCAGCAGCCAAGATGAGGGGACAGGGGGTGAAAAACTGTTTTTT. The gene calls are TRBV11-2 and TRBJ1-4; 11 bases map to TRBD1. Losses at the gene ends were 5 bases for V and 7 bases for J; bases not matched to a gene: 9. The CDR3 totals 16 residues. Germline V lookup: CDR1 SGHAT, CDR2 FQNNGV.

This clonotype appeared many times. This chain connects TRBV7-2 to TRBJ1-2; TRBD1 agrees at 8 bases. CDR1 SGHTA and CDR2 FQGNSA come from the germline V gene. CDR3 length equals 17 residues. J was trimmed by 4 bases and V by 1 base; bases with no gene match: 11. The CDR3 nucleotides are TGTGCCAGCAGCTTAGGGGCAGGGGGCGATCAAGGCTATGGCTACACCTTC. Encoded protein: CASSLGAGGDQGYGYTF.

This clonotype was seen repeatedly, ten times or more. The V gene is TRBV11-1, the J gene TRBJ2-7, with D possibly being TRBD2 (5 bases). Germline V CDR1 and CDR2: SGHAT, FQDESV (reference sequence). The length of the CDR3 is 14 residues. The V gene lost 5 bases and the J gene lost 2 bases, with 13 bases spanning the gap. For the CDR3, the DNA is TGTGCCAGCAGCCTACATGAGGGAACCTACGAGCAGTACTTC. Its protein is CASSLHEGTYEQYF.

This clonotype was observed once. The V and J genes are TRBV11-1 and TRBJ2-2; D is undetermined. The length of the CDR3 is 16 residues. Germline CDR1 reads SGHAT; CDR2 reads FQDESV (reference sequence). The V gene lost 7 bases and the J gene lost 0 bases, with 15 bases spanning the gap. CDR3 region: CASIPAVAANTGELFF. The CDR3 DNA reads TGTGCCAGCATCCCCGCAGTTGCGGCGAACACCGGGGAGCTGTTTTTT. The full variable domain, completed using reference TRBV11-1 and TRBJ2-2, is EAEVAQSPRYKITEKSQAVAFWCDPISGHATLYWYRQILGQGPELLVQFQDESVVDDSQLPKDRFSAERLKGVDSTLKIQPAELGDSAMYLCASIPAVAANTGELFFGEGSRLTVL.

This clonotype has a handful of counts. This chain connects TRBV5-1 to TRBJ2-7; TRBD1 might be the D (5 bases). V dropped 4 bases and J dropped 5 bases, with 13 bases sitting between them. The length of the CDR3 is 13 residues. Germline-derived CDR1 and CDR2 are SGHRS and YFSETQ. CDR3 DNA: TGCGCCAGCAGCCCGGACACTCCCCACGAGCAGTACTTC. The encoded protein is CASSPDTPHEQYF.

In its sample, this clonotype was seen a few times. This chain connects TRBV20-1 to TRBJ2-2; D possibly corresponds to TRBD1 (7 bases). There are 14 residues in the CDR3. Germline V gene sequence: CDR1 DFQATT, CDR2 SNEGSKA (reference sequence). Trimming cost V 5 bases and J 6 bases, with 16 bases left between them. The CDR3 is CSAQGGPQAGELFF. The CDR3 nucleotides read TGCAGTGCTCAGGGGGGCCCCCAAGCCGGGGAGCTGTTTTTT.